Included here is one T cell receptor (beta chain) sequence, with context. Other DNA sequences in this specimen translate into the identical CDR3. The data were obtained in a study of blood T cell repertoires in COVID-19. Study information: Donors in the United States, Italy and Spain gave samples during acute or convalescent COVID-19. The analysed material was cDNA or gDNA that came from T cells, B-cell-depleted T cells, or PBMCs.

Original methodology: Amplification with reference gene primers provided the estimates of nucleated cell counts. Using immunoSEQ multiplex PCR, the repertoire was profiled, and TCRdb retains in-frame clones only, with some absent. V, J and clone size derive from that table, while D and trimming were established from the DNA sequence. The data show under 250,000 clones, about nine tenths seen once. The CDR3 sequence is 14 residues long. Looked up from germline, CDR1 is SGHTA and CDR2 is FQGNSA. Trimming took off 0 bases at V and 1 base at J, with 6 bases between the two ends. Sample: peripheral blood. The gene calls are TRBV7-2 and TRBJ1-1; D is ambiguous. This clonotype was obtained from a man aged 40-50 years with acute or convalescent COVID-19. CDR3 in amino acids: CASSLAGGNTEAFF. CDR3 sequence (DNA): TGTGCCAGCAGCTTAGCAGGAGGGAACACTGAAGCTTTCTTT.